These T cell receptor beta chains were read from a single sample in a study of shared clonotypes between healthy human individuals. This table comes from immunoSEQ multiplex PCR, and its TCRdb copy is limited to in-frame clones, with some not included. The table has 490,000 or so clones, roughly 85% seen once. The material sequenced was PBMCs. These receptors were collected from a middle-aged woman in good health. Some clones in this sample may be carry-over from other donors' samples. Each CDR3 is given with its conserved first and last residue. Fields, in order: clone size, CDR3 length, J gene, V gene, D gene, CDR3 DNA, CDR3 protein. D genes are given only for firm matches. A clone size is listed for some rows: how often the clone was seen (once, few, many), or a class if it is expanded.

clone_size: -
cdr3_length: 17
j_call: TRBJ2-3
v_call: TRBV7-3
d_call: -
cdr3_nt: TGTGCCAGCAGCTTAGGTCTTGGCGGACGAAGCACAGATACGCAGTATTTT
cdr3_aa: CASSLGLGGRSTDTQYF

clone_size: once
cdr3_length: 14
j_call: TRBJ2-7
v_call: TRBV30
d_call: -
cdr3_nt: TGTGCCTGGAGTGGGACAGTGAAAGCCTACGAGCAGTACTTC
cdr3_aa: CAWSGTVKAYEQYF

clone_size: -
cdr3_length: 16
j_call: TRBJ1-2
v_call: TRBV7-4
d_call: -
cdr3_nt: TGTGCCAGCAGCCCGATGCCAGCTCGAAAGACCTATGGCTACACCTTC
cdr3_aa: CASSPMPARKTYGYTF

clone_size: -
cdr3_length: 15
j_call: TRBJ2-5
v_call: TRBV19
d_call: -
cdr3_nt: TGTGCCAGTAAGGCCTTCAGGGGAGGAGAAGAGACCCAGTACTTC
cdr3_aa: CASKAFRGGEETQYF

clone_size: -
cdr3_length: 13
j_call: TRBJ2-7
v_call: TRBV27
d_call: TRBD1
cdr3_nt: TGTGCCAGCAGCCACCGGGACAGCTACGAGCAGTACTTC
cdr3_aa: CASSHRDSYEQYF

clone_size: -
cdr3_length: 14
j_call: TRBJ2-1
v_call: TRBV27
d_call: -
cdr3_nt: TGTGCCAGCAGTCCCCCGGGCGCCTACAATGAGCAGTTCTTC
cdr3_aa: CASSPPGAYNEQFF

clone_size: -
cdr3_length: 15
j_call: TRBJ1-5
v_call: TRBV2
d_call: -
cdr3_nt: TGTGCCAGCAGCCCCTGGCAGGGAGTGGGTCAGCCCCAGCATTTT
cdr3_aa: CASSPWQGVGQPQHF

clone_size: -
cdr3_length: 21
j_call: TRBJ2-1
v_call: TRBV4-3
d_call: TRBD2
cdr3_nt: TGCGCCAGCAGCCAAGGGGCCCGGTTTACTAGCGGGGGTAGATCCTACAATGAGCAGTTCTTC
cdr3_aa: CASSQGARFTSGGRSYNEQFF

clone_size: -
cdr3_length: 14
j_call: TRBJ2-7
v_call: TRBV19
d_call: TRBD2
cdr3_nt: TGTGCCAGTAGTATCACACTAGCGGGAAGGGAGCAGTACTTC
cdr3_aa: CASSITLAGREQYF

clone_size: -
cdr3_length: 14
j_call: TRBJ1-4
v_call: TRBV7-9
d_call: -
cdr3_nt: TGTGCCAGCAGCCTCAGGGATGTCGGTGAAAAACTGTTTTTT
cdr3_aa: CASSLRDVGEKLFF

clone_size: -
cdr3_length: 16
j_call: TRBJ2-1
v_call: TRBV9
d_call: TRBD2
cdr3_nt: TGTGCCAGCAGCGTAGGCCCTAGCGGAGTATACAATGAGCAGTTCTTC
cdr3_aa: CASSVGPSGVYNEQFF

clone_size: -
cdr3_length: 15
j_call: TRBJ2-5
v_call: TRBV9
d_call: -
cdr3_nt: TGTGCCAGCAGCGTAGGAAATCCGGTCGCTGGGACCCAGTACTTC
cdr3_aa: CASSVGNPVAGTQYF

clone_size: -
cdr3_length: 13
j_call: TRBJ1-1
v_call: TRBV5-1
d_call: -
cdr3_nt: TGCGCCAGCAGCTTGGAAGGGGGGGCTGAAGCTTTCTTT
cdr3_aa: CASSLEGGAEAFF

clone_size: -
cdr3_length: 15
j_call: TRBJ1-2
v_call: TRBV28
d_call: TRBD1
cdr3_nt: TGTGCCAGCAGGGGACAGGGGGTCCCTAACTATGGCTACACCTTC
cdr3_aa: CASRGQGVPNYGYTF

clone_size: -
cdr3_length: 16
j_call: TRBJ1-6
v_call: TRBV2
d_call: TRBD1
cdr3_nt: TGTGCCAGCAGTTGGACAGGGAGCTCCTATAATTCACCCCTCCACTTT
cdr3_aa: CASSWTGSSYNSPLHF

clone_size: -
cdr3_length: 15
j_call: TRBJ2-7
v_call: TRBV19
d_call: -
cdr3_nt: TGTGCCAGTAGCAACCAGGGGTCTCCTACCTACGAGCAGTACTTC
cdr3_aa: CASSNQGSPTYEQYF

clone_size: -
cdr3_length: 15
j_call: TRBJ1-4
v_call: TRBV28
d_call: -
cdr3_nt: TGTGCCAGCAGTACCTCCAGGGGAGGTAGGGAAAAACTGTTTTTT
cdr3_aa: CASSTSRGGREKLFF

clone_size: -
cdr3_length: 14
j_call: TRBJ2-7
v_call: TRBV6-1
d_call: -
cdr3_nt: TGTGCCAGCAGTGTTTGGGAAAACTCCTACGAGCAGTACTTC
cdr3_aa: CASSVWENSYEQYF

clone_size: -
cdr3_length: 15
j_call: TRBJ2-1
v_call: TRBV7-2
d_call: TRBD2
cdr3_nt: TGTGCCAGCAGCTCGGGCGGGAGGGCCTACAATGAGCAGTTCTTC
cdr3_aa: CASSSGGRAYNEQFF

clone_size: -
cdr3_length: 12
j_call: TRBJ2-2
v_call: TRBV7-9
d_call: -
cdr3_nt: TGTGCCAGCACGGTGAACACCGGGGAGCTGTTTTTT
cdr3_aa: CASTVNTGELFF

clone_size: -
cdr3_length: 15
j_call: TRBJ1-4
v_call: TRBV7-9
d_call: -
cdr3_nt: TGTGCCAGCACACACAGTTTGGGAACTAATGAAAAACTGTTTTTT
cdr3_aa: CASTHSLGTNEKLFF

clone_size: -
cdr3_length: 16
j_call: TRBJ2-5
v_call: TRBV7-3
d_call: TRBD2
cdr3_nt: TGTGCCAGCAGCTTAGGGGTAGCGGGAGTGGTAGAGACCCAGTACTTC
cdr3_aa: CASSLGVAGVVETQYF

clone_size: -
cdr3_length: 15
j_call: TRBJ2-2
v_call: TRBV6-1
d_call: -
cdr3_nt: TGTGCCAGCAGGAGGGGGAGGGCCCGGACCGGGGAGCTGTTTTTT
cdr3_aa: CASRRGRARTGELFF

clone_size: few
cdr3_length: 17
j_call: TRBJ2-3
v_call: TRBV4-2
d_call: -
cdr3_nt: TGTGCCAGCAGCCAAGATCTGTCCAGGGGAATTCAAGATACGCAGTATTTT
cdr3_aa: CASSQDLSRGIQDTQYF

clone_size: -
cdr3_length: 13
j_call: TRBJ2-7
v_call: TRBV2
d_call: -
cdr3_nt: TGTGCCAGCAGGGGGCAAACACCCTACGAGCAGTACTTC
cdr3_aa: CASRGQTPYEQYF

clone_size: -
cdr3_length: 17
j_call: TRBJ2-1
v_call: TRBV21-1
d_call: -
cdr3_nt: TGTGCCAGCAGCAAAGATAGTAGGTGCCTGAACCACGTCGAGCAGTTCTTC
cdr3_aa: CASSKDSRCLNHVEQFF

clone_size: -
cdr3_length: 15
j_call: TRBJ2-6
v_call: TRBV10-3
d_call: -
cdr3_nt: TGTGCCATCAGTGAGTCGAATAGGACCCCAGGCGTCCTGACTTTC
cdr3_aa: CAISESNRTPGVLTF

clone_size: -
cdr3_length: 13
j_call: TRBJ2-3
v_call: TRBV5-1
d_call: -
cdr3_nt: TGCGCCAGCGCAGTCCGGTTGCCCGATACGCAGTATTTT
cdr3_aa: CASAVRLPDTQYF

clone_size: once
cdr3_length: 13
j_call: TRBJ1-3
v_call: TRBV19
d_call: TRBD1
cdr3_nt: TGTGCCAGCAGTGACAGGGGGCCTGACACCATATATTTT
cdr3_aa: CASSDRGPDTIYF

clone_size: -
cdr3_length: 13
j_call: TRBJ1-2
v_call: TRBV14
d_call: -
cdr3_nt: TGTGCCAGCAGCCAACAGGGAAGGGATGGCTACACCTTC
cdr3_aa: CASSQQGRDGYTF

clone_size: -
cdr3_length: 11
j_call: TRBJ2-5
v_call: TRBV29-1
d_call: -
cdr3_nt: TGCAGCGGGGCTTTGCAAGAGACCCAGTACTTC
cdr3_aa: CSGALQETQYF

clone_size: -
cdr3_length: 15
j_call: TRBJ2-2
v_call: TRBV27
d_call: TRBD2
cdr3_nt: TGTGCCAGCAGTTTTAGACTAGCGTACGCCGGGGAGCTGTTTTTT
cdr3_aa: CASSFRLAYAGELFF

clone_size: -
cdr3_length: 17
j_call: TRBJ2-5
v_call: TRBV5-1
d_call: TRBD2
cdr3_nt: TGCGCCAGCAGCTCGGGACTAGCGGGACTCAACCAAGAGACCCAGTACTTC
cdr3_aa: CASSSGLAGLNQETQYF

clone_size: -
cdr3_length: 16
j_call: TRBJ2-7
v_call: TRBV25-1
d_call: -
cdr3_nt: TGTGCCAGCAGTGAGGGCGAGGGGGGAAGCTCCTACGAGCAGTACTTC
cdr3_aa: CASSEGEGGSSYEQYF

clone_size: -
cdr3_length: 13
j_call: TRBJ1-1
v_call: TRBV19
d_call: -
cdr3_nt: TGTGCCAGTATCAACCCTCCTTATTCTGAAGCTTTCTTT
cdr3_aa: CASINPPYSEAFF

clone_size: -
cdr3_length: 11
j_call: TRBJ2-7
v_call: TRBV7-3
d_call: -
cdr3_nt: TGTGCCAGCAGCAATGGGGGAGAGCAGTACTTC
cdr3_aa: CASSNGGEQYF

clone_size: -
cdr3_length: 13
j_call: TRBJ1-3
v_call: TRBV6-5
d_call: TRBD1
cdr3_nt: TGTGCCAGCAGAGGACAGGGTGGAAACACCATATATTTT
cdr3_aa: CASRGQGGNTIYF

clone_size: -
cdr3_length: 12
j_call: TRBJ1-2
v_call: TRBV5-1
d_call: TRBD1
cdr3_nt: TGCGCCAGCAGCTTCAGGGGGTATGGCTACACCTTC
cdr3_aa: CASSFRGYGYTF

clone_size: -
cdr3_length: 15
j_call: TRBJ2-1
v_call: TRBV4-3
d_call: -
cdr3_nt: TGCGCCAGCAGCCTACAAGGGGCCTTGGGTAATGAGCAGTTCTTC
cdr3_aa: CASSLQGALGNEQFF

clone_size: -
cdr3_length: 15
j_call: TRBJ2-1
v_call: TRBV4-1
d_call: TRBD2
cdr3_nt: TGCGCCAGCAGCCCCGGACTAGCGGGAGTGAATGAGCAGTTCTTC
cdr3_aa: CASSPGLAGVNEQFF

clone_size: -
cdr3_length: 14
j_call: TRBJ2-7
v_call: TRBV7-9
d_call: -
cdr3_nt: TGTGCCAGCAGCCCTCGACCCGACACCTACGAGCAGTACTTC
cdr3_aa: CASSPRPDTYEQYF

clone_size: -
cdr3_length: 17
j_call: TRBJ2-3
v_call: TRBV15
d_call: TRBD2
cdr3_nt: TGTGCCACCAGCAGAGATGTACTAGCGGGAGGGGCAGATACGCAGTATTTT
cdr3_aa: CATSRDVLAGGADTQYF

clone_size: once
cdr3_length: 13
j_call: TRBJ2-5
v_call: TRBV29-1
d_call: -
cdr3_nt: TGCAGCGTTGAAGAATCGGGCTTGCCTCTCCAGTACTTC
cdr3_aa: CSVEESGLPLQYF

clone_size: once
cdr3_length: 16
j_call: TRBJ2-2
v_call: TRBV15
d_call: -
cdr3_nt: TGTGCCACCAGCAGAACGGGACATCGGAACACCGGGGAGCTGTTTTTT
cdr3_aa: CATSRTGHRNTGELFF

clone_size: -
cdr3_length: 12
j_call: TRBJ2-3
v_call: TRBV6-4
d_call: -
cdr3_nt: TGTGCCAGCAGTCCAGGGGTAGATACGCAGTATTTT
cdr3_aa: CASSPGVDTQYF

clone_size: -
cdr3_length: 17
j_call: TRBJ2-1
v_call: TRBV27
d_call: TRBD2
cdr3_nt: TGTGCCAGCAGTTCGCCCCACTCTAGCGGGAGGGACAATGAGCAGTTCTTC
cdr3_aa: CASSSPHSSGRDNEQFF

clone_size: -
cdr3_length: 18
j_call: TRBJ2-2
v_call: TRBV18
d_call: -
cdr3_nt: TGTGCCAGCTCACCACGTGATCTAGCGAGCCTTTGGACCGGGGAGCTGTTTTTT
cdr3_aa: CASSPRDLASLWTGELFF

clone_size: -
cdr3_length: 13
j_call: TRBJ2-2
v_call: TRBV7-9
d_call: -
cdr3_nt: TGTGCCAGCAGCTTAGCGGGCACCGGGGAGCTGTTTTTT
cdr3_aa: CASSLAGTGELFF

clone_size: -
cdr3_length: 14
j_call: TRBJ1-2
v_call: TRBV6-5
d_call: -
cdr3_nt: TGTGCCAGCAGTCCTCCAGGGGAAATTGGAGGCTACACCTTC
cdr3_aa: CASSPPGEIGGYTF

clone_size: -
cdr3_length: 14
j_call: TRBJ1-1
v_call: TRBV2
d_call: TRBD1
cdr3_nt: TGTGCCAGCAGGGCCGACCTGGACAGGCTGTTAGCTTTCTTT
cdr3_aa: CASRADLDRLLAFF

clone_size: -
cdr3_length: 16
j_call: TRBJ1-4
v_call: TRBV18
d_call: -
cdr3_nt: TGTGCCAGCTCACCAGCGGCGAGCGGGAGTAATGAAAAACTGTTTTTT
cdr3_aa: CASSPAASGSNEKLFF

clone_size: -
cdr3_length: 14
j_call: TRBJ1-2
v_call: TRBV9
d_call: -
cdr3_nt: TGTGCCAGCAGCGTAGCTGGGGACAACTATGGCTACACCTTC
cdr3_aa: CASSVAGDNYGYTF

clone_size: -
cdr3_length: 14
j_call: TRBJ2-7
v_call: TRBV18
d_call: TRBD1
cdr3_nt: TGTGCCAGCTCACCACCTGGGACAGTCTACGAGCAGTACTTC
cdr3_aa: CASSPPGTVYEQYF